This T cell receptor beta chain appears in the sequencing data of a study of cytomegalovirus exposure and HLA in healthy donors (dated by TCRdb to about 2017). Regarding the research as a whole: An earlier analysis of approximately 640 of the donors reported about 290 Gb of sequence data and around 110 million unique TCR beta sequences from about 200 million T cells. To predict cytomegalovirus infection status, the study combined high-throughput TCR immunosequencing, statistical association of individual TCRs with disease status, and machine learning. Four or five DR-DQ haplotypes were treated as single units for association and clustering because of strong linkage in the cohort. A later genetic analysis used genome-wide SNP genotypes for about three fifths of the roughly 700 donors, treating that subset as a discovery cohort. A later analysis re-analyzed previously published TCR beta repertoires from roughly 600 donors and added high-resolution HLA genotyping to study TCR occurrence patterns. Every discovery cohort repertoire had been produced on one sequencing platform. Using immunosequencing, the study profiled T cell repertoires from approximately 700 subjects and related those repertoires to cytomegalovirus serostatus. HLA typing included class I and class II loci at four-digit resolution. Rather than using new phenotypic data, the later analysis identified candidate immune exposures from TCR beta sequences and from how often those sequences occurred across donors. Among 398 genotyped donors of the cohort, an average of about 240,000 unique TCR beta nucleotide sequences were sequenced per donor, roughly 20% of them non-productive. The study aimed to test whether cataloging public T cell receptors could reveal signatures of past pathogen exposure. About 310 gigabases of sequencing data and approximately 80 million unique TCR sequences were included in an early release covering under 650 HLA-typed donors. An earlier analysis of a few hundred of the donors applied high-throughput TCR beta sequencing to assess whether each TCR beta V gene segment acted as functional or pseudogenic. Of the 350 to 400 genotyped donors, around 81% fell in the genetic ancestry cluster associated with self-reported Caucasian donors. The number of typed donors differed by locus: about 620-640 for A, B, C, DRB1 and DQB1; some 500 for DQA1; over 600 for DPA1; and 450 to 480 for DPB1. Donor age, sex, ethnicity and CMV serostatus were compiled together with the repertoire data. In addition to the first cohort of 666 subjects, a separate validation cohort of over 90 different subjects was used.

This clone was observed a handful of times. There is no known antigen for this receptor. The sample holds no much larger clone one base away, and base qualities are not on file. The research as a whole found: Because HLA typing was unavailable for some donors at each locus, only the typed subset was used in association tests. Sequencing depth was assumed to be roughly uniform across donors in the presence/absence analyses, though that assumption may not hold. In vitro tests confirmed that a few of the cytomegalovirus-associated TCR beta chains recognize cytomegalovirus antigens. The sequencing pipeline was judged likely to have produced a cluster of highly shared sequence variants as a technical artifact. A later analysis found that most CMV-associated TCR beta chains appeared HLA-restricted, with HLA associations seemingly driven largely by CMV exposure. A further reported finding was that TCR beta sequences accurately predicted the HLA-A and HLA-B alleles for most subjects in the first cohort. Some IMGT-functional V segments, including TRBV6-2 and TRBV6-3, could not be distinguished by the 87-base-pair reads and were therefore excluded. Because counts were too low, 15 to 20 rarely observed V segments, including chromosome 9 orphons, were excluded from the earlier analysis of 587 of the donors. A later genetic analysis associated a missense DCLRE1C variant with V-gene and J-gene trimming of TCR beta chains, and an independent cohort replicated the association. The authors suggested that the approach could potentially be generalized to other disease states and immunological phenotypes. Strong co-occurrence of HLA alleles, especially DR and DQ, made assigning TCR associations to individual alleles difficult. In the study, roughly 160 TCR beta chains were listed as associated with cytomegalovirus. Only TCR beta chains were sequenced in this cohort, and the absence of alpha or paired-chain data limited detectable features. While some public TCRs were present in many individuals, most TCR sequences turned up only very rarely across donors. For the cohort, immune exposure information was limited to CMV serostatus. According to a later analysis, parvovirus B19, influenza, CMV and Epstein-Barr virus appeared linked to several top co-occurrence clusters. A later analysis found that HLA-associated TCR beta chains were more clonally expanded and had lower generation probabilities than equally common non-associated chains. Compared with the approximately 720-donor mean, donors in an Asian-associated ancestry cluster had fewer N-insertions in productive TCRs, according to a later genetic analysis. Cytomegalovirus status was reported to be diagnosed by the classifier with high specificity and sensitivity in both the original and validation cohorts. Linkage disequilibrium might explain the correlated functional status among segregating V segments, but an unknown experimental factor could not be ruled out. In a later analysis, the rate of TCR association differed among HLA loci, with DRB1 alleles having the most associated TCRs and HLA-C alleles having the fewest. An earlier analysis of 587 of the donors showed that most TCR beta V segments appeared in productive rearrangements either about 87% or about 30% of the time, which broadly matched IMGT annotations. In a later analysis, some 18,000 TCR beta sequences were associated with specific HLA alleles at a false discovery rate of 0.05.

Its CDR3 holds 14 amino acids, cysteine through phenylalanine. Solely the CDR3 DNA is kept, with 42 bases framed from the first base. Clipping removes 5 bases from V and 5 bases from J, with 7 as the unmatched junction base count. Per the germline V gene, SNHLY is the CDR1 and FYNNEI is the CDR2. The library was obtained by the immunoSEQ multiplex PCR assay. The multiplex PCR relied on a mix of 60 forward primers for TCR Vbeta segments and 13 reverse primers for TCR Jbeta segments. A multiplex PCR assay on genomic DNA amplified the CDR3 region of rearranged TCR beta genes. The amplified TCR beta libraries were sequenced on the Illumina HiSeq System as 87-base-pair reads. Per the authors' processing: A later analysis counted about 80 million unique TCR beta chains across the 600 to 850 repertoires, and roughly 10 million of these chains were shared by at least two donors. A nearest-neighbor algorithm error-corrected the raw reads and collapsed the reads into unique sequences, merging closely related sequences to remove PCR and sequencing errors. Alignment of CDR3 sequences to IMGT reference sequences was used to assign V, D and J gene segments. Each retained sequence needed at least a six-nucleotide match to both a V gene segment and a J gene segment. A rearrangement was called productive if the CDR3 had no stop codons and remained in frame with V and J, and every other rearrangement was called non-productive. CDR3 was defined by IMGT convention, running from the second conserved V-encoded cysteine to the conserved J-encoded phenylalanine. The earlier analysis of approximately 500 of the donors excluded sequences that lacked an unambiguous match to a single V gene segment. In an earlier analysis of 587 of the donors, a V segment was called functional when productive rearrangements were above 56.7%, and segregating when the standard deviation between donors exceeded 5%. A statistical classification framework was built to diagnose cytomegalovirus status from the catalog of TCR beta chain sequences. A later analysis assigned V and J genes by comparing TCR nucleotide sequences with IMGT/GENE-DB human TR gene sequences. In a later analysis, CDR3 sequences and most-parsimonious VDJ recombination scenarios were assigned using the TCRdist pipeline. In a later analysis, each TCR beta chain was defined by its CDR3 amino acid sequence together with its V-gene family, and reads without a unique V-gene family were excluded. A later analysis removed 592 highly shared, low-generation-probability nucleotide sequences to deal with suspected cross-contamination and a sequencing artifact. In a later analysis, a clonal expansion index for each public chain was calculated from normalized within-repertoire ranks of inferred template counts. In a later analysis, generation probabilities were computed using a VDJ recombination model fitted to out-of-frame rearrangements, and the results were checked against IGoR. Hypergeometric tests were used in a later analysis to score TCR-TCR, TCR-HLA and TCR-CMV co-occurrence, with a repertoire-size bias correction applied to the TCR pairs. To estimate false discovery rates, a later analysis permuted the HLA or CMV assignments 20 times. In a later analysis, co-occurring TCRs were grouped with DBSCAN, and TCRdist sequence similarity was added when clustering was performed within HLA-allele-positive subsets. Repertoires with fewer than 30,000 or more than 120,000 public chains were left out of co-occurrence clustering, as were a handful of repertoires with anomalous nucleotide sharing. Here the immuneACCESS table is served through TCRdb, limited to in-frame sequences with V and J called. Missing clones are a known gap in these copies; in checked studies unresolved V genes cover under half, and the rest lacks a known reason. The V and J calls and clone size come from that table; D and trimming were worked out from the DNA. A total of around 150,000 clones appear in this sample, around 74% of them only once. Together, the top ten hold approximately 2% of the sample.

The cohort comprised 666 healthy bone marrow donors. At the time of sampling, every cohort member was nominally healthy, though immune exposures that went unrecorded were likely present. The donor tested CMV seronegative, placing the donor among the 300 to 400 seronegative members of the cohort. Every donor gave a peripheral blood sample, and the peripheral blood mononuclear cells from that sample were used for TCR beta sequencing. Genomic DNA was extracted from the blood cell samples with the Qiagen DNeasy Blood Extraction Kit. This clonotype originated in a female donor in good health and CMV-seronegative. Here the chain combines TRBV2 and TRBJ2-5, with 8 central nucleotides matching TRBD1. Sequenced input: PBMCs. The sequenced DNA is TGTGCCAGCAGTCCTGACAGGGGCGGCGAGACCCAGTACTTC. It specifies CASSPDRGGETQYF. Joined to the reference TRBV2 and TRBJ2-5 proteins, this CDR3 gives the full variable domain: EPEVTQTPSHQVTQMGQEVILRCVPISNHLYFYWYRQILGQKVEFLVSFYNNEISEKSEIFDDQFSVERPDGSNFTLKIRSTKLEDSAMYFCASSPDRGGETQYFGPGTRLLVL.